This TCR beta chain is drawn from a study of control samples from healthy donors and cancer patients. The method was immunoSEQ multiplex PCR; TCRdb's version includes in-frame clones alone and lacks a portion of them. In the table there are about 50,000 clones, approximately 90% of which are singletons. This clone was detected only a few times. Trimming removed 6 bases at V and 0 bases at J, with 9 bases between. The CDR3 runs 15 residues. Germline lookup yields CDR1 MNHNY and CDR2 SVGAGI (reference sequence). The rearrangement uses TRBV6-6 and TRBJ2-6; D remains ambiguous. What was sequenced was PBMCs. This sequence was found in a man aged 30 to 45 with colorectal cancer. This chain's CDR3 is CASSRVTSGANVLTF. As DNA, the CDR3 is TGTGCCAGCAGCAGAGTAACCTCTGGGGCCAACGTCCTGACTTTC.